One sample yielded the 17 T cell receptor beta chains listed below, sequenced in a study of control samples from healthy donors and cancer patients. This table comes from immunoSEQ multiplex PCR, and its TCRdb copy is limited to in-frame clones, with some not included. Here the sample spans 100,000 to 150,000 clones, roughly 87% being singletons. Material for sequencing was blood. The origin of the receptors is a man aged 18-30 years in good health.

The V gene is TRBV9, the J gene TRBJ1-2, with a possible D match to TRBD1 (5 bases). From germline, CDR1 is SGDLS and CDR2 YYNGEE. The CDR3 is made up of 15 amino acids. V was trimmed by 6 bases and J by 7 bases, leaving 22 bases between them. CDR3 in amino acids: CASTGSGTHNAGYTF. DNA of the CDR3: TGTGCCAGCACGGGCTCTGGGACCCACAATGCTGGCTACACCTTC.

This rearrangement joins TRBV20-1 to TRBJ2-7, with D maybe TRBD1 (6 bases). The V gene's germline CDR1 is DFQATT and CDR2 SNEGSKA (reference sequence). Trimming cost V 3 bases and J 3 bases, with 6 bases left between them. This CDR3 is built from 11 residues. CDR3 residues: CSARGHYEQYF. CDR3 DNA: TGCAGTGCTAGGGGACACTACGAGCAGTACTTC.

V gene TRBV6-4 combines with J gene TRBJ2-1, with D possibly called TRBD1 or TRBD2 (6 bases each). V dropped 0 bases and J dropped 6 bases, with 12 bases sitting between them. The CDR3 is made up of 15 amino acids. Germline assignment: CDR1 MRHNA and CDR2 SNTAGT. This chain's CDR3 is CASSDSSGGGNEQFF. DNA of the CDR3: TGTGCCAGCAGTGACTCGAGTGGAGGGGGCAATGAGCAGTTCTTC.

The chain joins TRBV7-9 to TRBJ1-1; 9 nucleotides agree with TRBD1. The trim removed 2 bases at V and 4 bases at J, leaving 11 bases unmatched. The V gene's germline CDR1 is SEHNR and CDR2 FQNEAQ (reference sequence). CDR3 size: 17 residues. The CDR3 is CASSLIATGGFFTEAFF. The CDR3 nucleotides read TGTGCCAGCAGCTTAATAGCGACAGGGGGGTTTTTCACTGAAGCTTTCTTT.

This rearrangement joins TRBV5-6 to TRBJ2-5, with TRBD1 identical over 10 bases. The CDR3 contains 17 residues. The trim removed 1 base at V and 2 bases at J, leaving 8 bases unmatched. CDR1 and CDR2 from the germline V gene are SGHDT and YYEEEE. The CDR3 DNA reads TGTGCCAGCAGCTTGAGTAGAGGACAGGGGGTACAAGAGACCCAGTACTTC. Translated: CASSLSRGQGVQETQYF.

J is TRBJ1-3 and V is TRBV5-1; unclear D gene. The ends were cut back, 5 bases at V and 0 bases at J, with 9 bases in the middle. The CDR3 runs 14 residues. The germline V gene has CDR1 SGHRS and CDR2 YFSETQ. CDR3 region: CASREVFSGNTIYF. CDR3 sequence (DNA): TGCGCCAGCAGGGAGGTTTTCTCTGGAAACACCATATATTTT.

The chain is built from TRBV10-3 and TRBJ1-2; TRBD1 matches 9 bases. CDR1 and CDR2 from the germline V gene are ENHRY and SYGVKD. The V segment lost 5 bases and the J segment 8 bases; nucleotides outside the gene matches: 9. This CDR3 region has 14 residues. CDR3 DNA sequence: TGTGCCATCAGTACGGACAGGGGTCTGGTAGGCTACACCTTC. Its translation: CAISTDRGLVGYTF.

The J gene is TRBJ2-7, the V gene TRBV15; tentatively, D is TRBD2 (5 bases). CDR3 size: 13 residues. Germline V gives CDR1 LNHNV, CDR2 YYDKDF (reference sequence). Trimming cost V 0 bases and J 4 bases, with 7 bases left between them. The DNA of the CDR3 is TGTGCCACCAGCAGAGATTCGGGGTACGAGCAGTACTTC. It codes for CATSRDSGYEQYF.

This chain connects TRBV7-8 to TRBJ1-1; tentative D call: TRBD1 (6 bases). Looked up from germline, CDR1 is SGHVS and CDR2 is FQNEAQ. Between the trimmed V and J ends, which lost 1 base and 9 bases, there was a span of 18 bases. CDR3 size: 15 residues. CDR3 amino acids: CASSLDLSQGQKAFF. Here the CDR3 DNA reads TGTGCCAGCAGCTTAGATCTTAGCCAAGGACAGAAAGCTTTCTTT.

J is TRBJ1-1 and V is TRBV19, with D unclear. Germline CDR1 and CDR2: LNHDA and SQIVND (reference sequence). The CDR3 length is 12 residues. V gave up 7 bases and J gave up 4 bases, with 10 bases separating them. In DNA form, the CDR3 reads TGTGCCAGTATACGTAGCGGCACTGAAGCTTTCTTT. This codes for CASIRSGTEAFF.

The J gene is TRBJ2-7, the V gene TRBV4-3, with 8 nucleotides matching TRBD1. Germline CDR1 is LGHNA and CDR2 is YSLEER. The CDR3 has 16 amino acids. V shed 1 base, J shed 4 bases, and the junction held 9 bases outside the gene matches. The DNA for the CDR3 is TGCGCCAGCAGCCAAGCTCGGACAGGGAAATTTTACGAGCAGTACTTC. Translating gives CASSQARTGKFYEQYF.

The rearrangement links TRBV23-1 to TRBJ1-1; maybe TRBD1 (5 bases). TRBV23-1 is an ORF, with its function uncertain. The CDR3 is made up of 16 amino acids. Trimming pared 4 bases from V and 3 bases from J, leaving 18 bases between. CDR3 sequence reads: CASSLRGQGADTEAFF. The CDR3 DNA is TGCGCCAGCAGTCTAAGGGGCCAGGGTGCGGACACTGAAGCTTTCTTT.

The CDR3 region is CSASVLYLSGEQFF. The DNA for the CDR3 is TGCAGTGCTAGTGTCCTGTATCTATCCGGCGAGCAGTTCTTC. V usage is TRBV20-1 and J usage is TRBJ2-1; the D is unclear. V gave up 3 bases and J gave up 10 bases, with 19 bases separating them. The CDR3 length is 14 residues. Per germline, CDR1 DFQATT and CDR2 SNEGSKA (reference sequence).

This sequence joins TRBV9 and TRBJ2-4; D is perhaps TRBD1 (6 bases). This CDR3 comprises 12 residues. The V gene lost 6 bases and the J gene lost 5 bases, with 9 bases spanning the gap. The germline gives CDR1 SGDLS, CDR2 YYNGEE. The CDR3 DNA sequence: TGTGCCAGCACCTCAGGGGAAAACATTCAGTACTTC. It encodes CASTSGENIQYF.

The chain employs TRBV30 and TRBJ2-1; D uncertain. Deletions cut 4 bases from V and 6 bases from J, with 13 bases between. Germline CDR1 and CDR2: GTSNPN and SVGIG (reference sequence). The CDR3 is made up of 13 amino acids. The CDR3 DNA reads as TGTGCCTGGACCCCCGTTATTGTCAATGAGCAGTTCTTC. Amino acid sequence: CAWTPVIVNEQFF.

V gene TRBV9 combines with J gene TRBJ2-7; D possibly corresponds to TRBD1 (6 bases). The germline V gene has CDR1 SGDLS and CDR2 YYNGEE. Trimming pared 2 bases from V and 2 bases from J, leaving 11 bases between. The CDR3 runs 14 residues. Written as DNA, the CDR3 is TGTGCCAGCAGCGTGGGGGCAGAAGCCTACGAGCAGTACTTC. Its protein product is CASSVGAEAYEQYF. Full variable domain (rest looked up from reference TRBV9 and TRBJ2-7): DSGVTQTPKHLITATGQRVTLRCSPRSGDLSVYWYQQSLDQGLQFLIQYYNGEERAKGNILERFSAQQFPDLHSELNLSSLELGDSALYFCASSVGAEAYEQYFGPGTRLTVT.

This chain joins TRBV7-2 and TRBJ2-7; D ambiguous. The V gene lost 1 base and the J gene lost 4 bases, with 5 bases spanning the gap. Germline assignment: CDR1 SGHTA and CDR2 FQGNSA. This CDR3 contains 12 residues. The CDR3 DNA reads as TGTGCCAGCAGCTTAGTTGAGTACGAGCAGTACTTC. As protein: CASSLVEYEQYF.